Listed below are T cell receptor beta chains from one sample, sequenced in a study of regulatory T cells in long-lasting Graves disease. TCRdb fed the multiplex PCR reads into MiXCR, producing one record per CDR3 protein. The table lists roughly 700,000 distinct CDR3 sequences, 30% of them singletons. The input for sequencing was peripheral blood mononuclear cells (PBMCs), taken when the disease was refractory, from a patient treated with antithyroid drugs. These receptors came from a female donor with Graves disease. The CDR3 runs from the conserved cysteine through the conserved F or W. A D gene is named only where the DNA matches it firmly. Not all rows give a size; the values are once, few, many and, for expanded clones, a class.

CDR3 protein: CASSYTIRFSGYTF
CDR3 DNA: TGTGCCAGCAGTTACACGATACGGTTCTCCGGCTACACCTTC
J gene: TRBJ1-2
clone size: few
V gene: TRBV6-2/TRBV6-3
D gene: -

CDR3 protein: CASSQGGTSGRHQETQYF
CDR3 DNA: TGCGCCAGCAGCCAAGGAGGGACTAGCGGGAGGCATCAAGAGACCCAGTACTTC
J gene: TRBJ2-5
clone size: -
V gene: TRBV7-3
D gene: TRBD2

CDR3 protein: CSAIGAANYGYTF
CDR3 DNA: TGCAGTGCTATAGGGGCAGCCAACTATGGCTACACCTTC
J gene: TRBJ1-2
clone size: -
V gene: TRBV20-1
D gene: -

CDR3 protein: CASTRHEQFF
CDR3 DNA: TGTGCCAGCACTAGGCATGAGCAGTTCTTC
J gene: TRBJ2-1
clone size: -
V gene: TRBV2
D gene: -

CDR3 protein: CASSLSPLGGSNTEAFF
CDR3 DNA: TGTGCCAGCAGCTTATCACCCTTGGGAGGGTCGAACACTGAAGCTTTCTTT
J gene: TRBJ1-1
clone size: -
V gene: TRBV7-6
D gene: -

CDR3 protein: CASSAQMGEGEKLFF
CDR3 DNA: TGTGCCAGCAGCGCGCAGATGGGCGAGGGTGAAAAACTGTTTTTT
J gene: TRBJ1-4
clone size: -
V gene: TRBV5-4
D gene: -

CDR3 protein: CASSDAAGVSTEAFF
CDR3 DNA: TGTGCCAGCAGTGATGCGGCAGGGGTGAGCACTGAAGCTTTCTTT
J gene: TRBJ1-1
clone size: few
V gene: TRBV2
D gene: -

CDR3 protein: CASSKTLTGEQYF
CDR3 DNA: TGTGCCAGTAGTAAAACTCTTACGGGGGAGCAGTACTTC
J gene: TRBJ2-7
clone size: -
V gene: TRBV19
D gene: -

CDR3 protein: CASSLARGALYGYTF
CDR3 DNA: TGTGCCAGCAGTTTAGCCCGGGGGGCCCTCTATGGCTACACCTTC
J gene: TRBJ1-2
clone size: many
V gene: TRBV12-3/TRBV12-4
D gene: -

CDR3 protein: CASSPRGSPGETQYF
CDR3 DNA: TGTGCCAGCAGCCCGAGGGGGTCCCCGGGAGAGACCCAGTACTTC
J gene: TRBJ2-5
clone size: few
V gene: TRBV7-9
D gene: -

CDR3 protein: CSVDLVPGANNYGYTF
CDR3 DNA: TGCAGCGTTGACCTCGTACCAGGGGCTAATAACTATGGCTACACCTTC
J gene: TRBJ1-2
clone size: -
V gene: TRBV29-1
D gene: -

CDR3 protein: CASSQDSRSGRIHEQYF
CDR3 DNA: TGTGCCAGCAGCCAAGACTCGCGTAGCGGGAGGATCCACGAGCAGTACTTC
J gene: TRBJ2-7
clone size: -
V gene: TRBV14
D gene: TRBD2

CDR3 protein: CASTPLRQGFTEAFF
CDR3 DNA: TGTGCCAGCACCCCCTTGAGACAGGGATTCACTGAAGCTTTCTTT
J gene: TRBJ1-1
clone size: few
V gene: TRBV5-6
D gene: TRBD1

CDR3 protein: CAISVDRTYEQYF
CDR3 DNA: TGTGCCATCAGTGTAGACCGTACCTACGAGCAGTACTTC
J gene: TRBJ2-7
clone size: -
V gene: TRBV10-3
D gene: -

CDR3 protein: CSARDPGEGYTF
CDR3 DNA: TGCAGTGCTAGAGATCCAGGGGAAGGCTACACCTTC
J gene: TRBJ1-2
clone size: -
V gene: TRBV20-1
D gene: -

CDR3 protein: CASSLIGRGQEGYTF
CDR3 DNA: TGTGCCAGCAGTTTGATCGGCAGGGGGCAAGAGGGCTACACCTTC
J gene: TRBJ1-2
clone size: many
V gene: TRBV27
D gene: TRBD1

CDR3 protein: CASNPLISGANVLTF
CDR3 DNA: TGTGCCAGCAACCCCTTGATCTCTGGGGCCAACGTCCTGACTTTC
J gene: TRBJ2-6
clone size: -
V gene: TRBV11-2
D gene: -

CDR3 protein: CASSVEDTGDSPLHF
CDR3 DNA: TGTGCCAGCAGCGTAGAGGATACAGGGGATTCACCCCTCCACTTT
J gene: TRBJ1-6
clone size: -
V gene: TRBV12-3/TRBV12-4
D gene: TRBD1

CDR3 protein: CASGTGNIQYF
CDR3 DNA: TGTGCCAGCGGGACAGGGAACATTCAGTACTTC
J gene: TRBJ2-4
clone size: few
V gene: TRBV3-1
D gene: TRBD1

CDR3 protein: CAISPIGGHMNTEAFF
CDR3 DNA: TGTGCCATCTCCCCAATCGGGGGGCACATGAACACTGAAGCTTTCTTT
J gene: TRBJ1-1
clone size: many
V gene: TRBV10-3
D gene: -

CDR3 protein: CASSFLGGTDPYEQYF
CDR3 DNA: TGTGCCAGCAGCTTTCTTGGGGGGACGGACCCCTACGAGCAGTACTTC
J gene: TRBJ2-7
clone size: many
V gene: TRBV7-9
D gene: -

CDR3 protein: CASSLVGEGLAGDYEQYF
CDR3 DNA: TGTGCCAGCAGTTTAGTTGGAGAAGGACTAGCGGGGGACTACGAGCAGTACTTC
J gene: TRBJ2-7
clone size: few
V gene: TRBV28
D gene: TRBD2

CDR3 protein: CASGPSSGNTIYF
CDR3 DNA: TGTGCCAGCGGACCCAGCTCTGGAAACACCATATATTTT
J gene: TRBJ1-3
clone size: -
V gene: TRBV7-9
D gene: -

CDR3 protein: CASSLARELFF
CDR3 DNA: TGTGCCAGCAGTTTAGCGCGGGAGCTGTTTTTT
J gene: TRBJ2-2
clone size: few
V gene: TRBV12-3/TRBV12-4
D gene: -

CDR3 protein: CSARDNRNTEAFF
CDR3 DNA: TGCAGTGCTAGAGACAACCGGAACACTGAAGCTTTCTTT
J gene: TRBJ1-1
clone size: many
V gene: TRBV20-1
D gene: -

CDR3 protein: CASRRTGPMRGYTF
CDR3 DNA: TGTGCCAGCAGACGGACAGGGCCGATGAGGGGCTACACCTTC
J gene: TRBJ1-2
clone size: -
V gene: TRBV6-1
D gene: TRBD1

CDR3 protein: CASSDYREGNQPQHF
CDR3 DNA: TGTGCCAGCAGTGATTATAGGGAAGGCAATCAGCCCCAGCATTTT
J gene: TRBJ1-5
clone size: few
V gene: TRBV25-1
D gene: -

CDR3 protein: CASSLRGGEGGGYTF
CDR3 DNA: TGCGCCAGCAGCTTGCGGGGCGGCGAGGGAGGTGGCTACACCTTC
J gene: TRBJ1-2
clone size: -
V gene: TRBV5-1
D gene: -

CDR3 protein: CATSRDSPETQYF
CDR3 DNA: TGTGCCACCAGCAGAGACAGCCCCGAGACCCAGTACTTC
J gene: TRBJ2-5
clone size: -
V gene: TRBV15
D gene: -

CDR3 protein: CASSPSPQGPFSYGYTF
CDR3 DNA: TGTGCCAGCAGTCCGTCCCCACAGGGGCCTTTTTCTTATGGCTACACCTTC
J gene: TRBJ1-2
clone size: few
V gene: TRBV27
D gene: TRBD1

CDR3 protein: CASSFYRGRGYTF
CDR3 DNA: TGTGCCAGCAGTTTCTACAGGGGGCGAGGCTACACCTTC
J gene: TRBJ1-2
clone size: -
V gene: TRBV6-5
D gene: TRBD1

CDR3 protein: CSANPLAGVGNEQYF
CDR3 DNA: TGCAGTGCGAACCCCCTAGCGGGAGTTGGTAACGAGCAGTACTTC
J gene: TRBJ2-7
clone size: -
V gene: TRBV20-1
D gene: TRBD2

CDR3 protein: CSAREGEGWNTEAFF
CDR3 DNA: TGCAGTGCTAGAGAGGGGGAGGGGTGGAACACTGAAGCTTTCTTT
J gene: TRBJ1-1
clone size: few
V gene: TRBV20-1
D gene: -

CDR3 protein: CASSYRGVNSPLHF
CDR3 DNA: TGTGCCAGCAGTTATCGCGGGGTTAATTCACCCCTCCACTTT
J gene: TRBJ1-6
clone size: many
V gene: TRBV2
D gene: -

CDR3 protein: CASGRQGGSGNTIYF
CDR3 DNA: TGTGCCAGCGGGAGACAGGGGGGCTCTGGAAACACCATATATTTT
J gene: TRBJ1-3
clone size: -
V gene: TRBV25-1
D gene: TRBD1

CDR3 protein: CASSWYGLYEQYF
CDR3 DNA: TGTGCCAGCAGCTGGTACGGTCTGTACGAGCAGTACTTC
J gene: TRBJ2-7
clone size: many
V gene: TRBV7-3
D gene: -

CDR3 protein: CASSSDGRSGNTIYF
CDR3 DNA: TGTGCCAGCAGCTCGGACGGCCGCTCTGGAAACACCATATATTTT
J gene: TRBJ1-3
clone size: few
V gene: TRBV12-3/TRBV12-4
D gene: -